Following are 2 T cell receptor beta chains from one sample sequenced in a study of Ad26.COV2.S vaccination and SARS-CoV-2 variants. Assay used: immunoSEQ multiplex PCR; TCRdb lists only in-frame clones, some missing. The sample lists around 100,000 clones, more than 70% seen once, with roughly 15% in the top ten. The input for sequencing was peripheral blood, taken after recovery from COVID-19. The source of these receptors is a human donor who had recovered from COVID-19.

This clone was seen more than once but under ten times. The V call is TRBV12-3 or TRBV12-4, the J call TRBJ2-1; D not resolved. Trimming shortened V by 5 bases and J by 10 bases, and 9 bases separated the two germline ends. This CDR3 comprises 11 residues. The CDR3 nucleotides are TGTGCCAGCAGTCGCAAACTGGAGCAGTTCTTC. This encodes CASSRKLEQFF.

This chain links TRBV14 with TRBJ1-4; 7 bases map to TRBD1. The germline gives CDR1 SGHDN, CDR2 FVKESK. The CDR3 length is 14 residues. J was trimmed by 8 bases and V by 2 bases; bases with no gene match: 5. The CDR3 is CASSQRVQGEKLFF. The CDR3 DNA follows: TGTGCCAGCAGCCAAAGGGTACAGGGGGAAAAACTGTTTTTT.